The 5 T cell receptor beta chains given below trace back to one sample, sequenced in a study of glioma-infiltrating T cells after dendritic cell vaccination. Described time point: after dendritic cell vaccination, including at tumor progression/relapse. Clones were read by immunoSEQ multiplex PCR, and TCRdb kept only the in-frame ones, dropping some. The sample consists of about 87,000 clones, around 83% of them appearing once. The source material was blood, sampled after dendritic cell vaccination. All receptors come from a human donor with glioblastoma.

V gene TRBV5-8 combines with J gene TRBJ2-3; 9 bases map to TRBD1. From germline, CDR1 is SGHTS and CDR2 YDEGEE. This CDR3 has 19 amino acids. Trimming cost V 1 base and J 3 bases; bases outside gene matches: 15. The CDR3 coding sequence is TGTGCCAGCAGCTTGTATTATGGGGACAGGGATGTGGGGACAGATACGCAGTATTTT. Amino acid sequence: CASSLYYGDRDVGTDTQYF.

The CDR3, as DNA: TGCGCCAGCAGCGACCGGGACACCTACGAGCAGTACTTC. The encoded protein is CASSDRDTYEQYF. V and J are TRBV4-1 and TRBJ2-7; maybe TRBD1 (6 bases). Germline V gene data show CDR1 as MGHRA and CDR2 as YSYEKL. V dropped 5 bases and J dropped 2 bases, with 10 bases sitting between them. The CDR3 is made up of 13 amino acids.

The chain combines TRBV7-2 with TRBJ2-7; D is possibly TRBD1 (7 bases). Trimming took 1 base from V and 3 from J, leaving 13 bases between them. CDR3 length equals 15 residues. CDR1 SGHTA and CDR2 FQGNSA come from the germline V gene. The CDR3 region has the DNA TGTGCCAGCAGCTTAGTAGGAGGGGGCCACTACGAGCAGTACTTC. It yields the protein CASSLVGGGHYEQYF.

This chain joins TRBV30 and TRBJ2-1; D perhaps matches TRBD1 (6 bases). The CDR3 totals 11 residues. Germline V CDR1 and CDR2: GTSNPN, SVGIG (reference sequence). V lost 5 bases to trimming and J lost 9 bases, with 11 bases between them. CDR3 loop: CAWARQVEQFF. In nucleotides, the CDR3 is TGTGCCTGGGCTAGACAGGTTGAGCAGTTCTTC.

This chain joins TRBV5-1 and TRBJ2-3; 8 nucleotides agree with TRBD2. The germline gives CDR1 SGHRS, CDR2 YFSETQ. V lost 0 bases to trimming and J lost 0 bases; unmatched junction nucleotides: 15. This CDR3 has 20 amino acids. CDR3 coding DNA: TGCGCCAGCAGCTTGGAACCCGGGGGGGGGCCCCCAGATAGCACAGATACGCAGTATTTT. Protein sequence: CASSLEPGGGPPDSTDTQYF.